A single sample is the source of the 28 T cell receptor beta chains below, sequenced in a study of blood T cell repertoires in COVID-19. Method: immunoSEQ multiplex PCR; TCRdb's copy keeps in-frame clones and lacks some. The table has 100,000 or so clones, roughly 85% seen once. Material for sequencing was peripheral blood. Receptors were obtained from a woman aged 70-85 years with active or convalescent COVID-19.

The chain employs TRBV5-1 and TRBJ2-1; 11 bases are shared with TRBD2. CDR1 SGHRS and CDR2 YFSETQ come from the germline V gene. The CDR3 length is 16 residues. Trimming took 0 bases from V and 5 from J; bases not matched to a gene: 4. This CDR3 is CASSLVSGGANNEQFF. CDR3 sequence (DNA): TGCGCCAGCAGCTTGGTTAGCGGGGGGGCGAACAATGAGCAGTTCTTC.

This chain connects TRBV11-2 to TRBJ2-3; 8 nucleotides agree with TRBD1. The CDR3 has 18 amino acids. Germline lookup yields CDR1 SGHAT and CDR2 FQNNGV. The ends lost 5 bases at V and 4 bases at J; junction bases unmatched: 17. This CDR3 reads CASSADPFRQGAADTQYF. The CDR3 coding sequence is TGTGCCAGCAGCGCAGACCCCTTTAGGCAGGGGGCCGCAGATACGCAGTATTTT.

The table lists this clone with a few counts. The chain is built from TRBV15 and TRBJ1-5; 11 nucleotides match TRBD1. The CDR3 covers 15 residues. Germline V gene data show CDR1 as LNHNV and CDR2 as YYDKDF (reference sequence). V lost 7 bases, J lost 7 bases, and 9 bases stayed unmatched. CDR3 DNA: TGTGCCACCACCTCCGGACAGGGGGCAAGGCAGCCCCAGCATTTT. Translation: CATTSGQGARQPQHF.

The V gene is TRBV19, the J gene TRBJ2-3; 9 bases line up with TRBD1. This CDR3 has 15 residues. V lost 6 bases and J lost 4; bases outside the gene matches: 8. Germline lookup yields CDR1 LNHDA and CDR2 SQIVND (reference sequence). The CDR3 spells CASSLGQGGADTQYF. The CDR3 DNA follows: TGTGCCAGTAGCCTGGGACAGGGTGGCGCAGATACGCAGTATTTT.

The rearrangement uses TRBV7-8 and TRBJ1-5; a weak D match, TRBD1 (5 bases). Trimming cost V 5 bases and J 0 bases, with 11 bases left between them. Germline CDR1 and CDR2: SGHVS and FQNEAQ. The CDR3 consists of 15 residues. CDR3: CASSARGYSNQPQHF. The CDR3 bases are TGTGCCAGCAGCGCCCGGGGGTATAGCAATCAGCCCCAGCATTTT.

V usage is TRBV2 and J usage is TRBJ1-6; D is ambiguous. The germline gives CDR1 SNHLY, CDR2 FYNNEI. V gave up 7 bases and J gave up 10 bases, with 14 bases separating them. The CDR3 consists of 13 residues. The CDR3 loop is CASISTGESPLHF. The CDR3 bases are TGTGCCAGCATTTCGACGGGAGAGTCACCCCTCCACTTT.

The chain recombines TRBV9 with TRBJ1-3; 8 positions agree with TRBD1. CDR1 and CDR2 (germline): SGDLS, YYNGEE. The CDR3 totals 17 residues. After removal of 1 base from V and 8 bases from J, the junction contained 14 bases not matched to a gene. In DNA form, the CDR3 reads TGTGCCAGCAGCGTAAATGCAGGGGGCGAGTTTTTCGACACCATATATTTT. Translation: CASSVNAGGEFFDTIYF. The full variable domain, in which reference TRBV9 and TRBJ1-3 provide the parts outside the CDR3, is DSGVTQTPKHLITATGQRVTLRCSPRSGDLSVYWYQQSLDQGLQFLIQYYNGEERAKGNILERFSAQQFPDLHSELNLSSLELGDSALYFCASSVNAGGEFFDTIYFGEGSWLTVV.

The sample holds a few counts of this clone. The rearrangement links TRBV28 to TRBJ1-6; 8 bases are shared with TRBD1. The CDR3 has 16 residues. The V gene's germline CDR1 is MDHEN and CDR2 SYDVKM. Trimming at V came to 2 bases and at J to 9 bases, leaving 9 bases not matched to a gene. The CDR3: CASSLAGGGLGSPLHF. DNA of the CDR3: TGTGCCAGCAGTTTAGCAGGGGGCGGCCTAGGTTCACCCCTCCACTTT.

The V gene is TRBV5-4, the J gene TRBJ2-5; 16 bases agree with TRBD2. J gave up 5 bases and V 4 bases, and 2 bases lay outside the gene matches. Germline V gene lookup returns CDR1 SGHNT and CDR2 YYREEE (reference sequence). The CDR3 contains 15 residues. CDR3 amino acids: CASSQGLAGGETQYF. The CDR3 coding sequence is TGTGCCAGCAGCCAGGGACTAGCGGGGGGGGAGACCCAGTACTTC.

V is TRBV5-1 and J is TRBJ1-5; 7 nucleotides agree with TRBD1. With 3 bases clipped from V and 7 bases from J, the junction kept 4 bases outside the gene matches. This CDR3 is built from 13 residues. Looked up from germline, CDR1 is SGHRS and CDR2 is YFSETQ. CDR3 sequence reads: CASSSGGGQPQHF. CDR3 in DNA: TGCGCCAGCAGCTCAGGGGGAGGACAGCCCCAGCATTTT.

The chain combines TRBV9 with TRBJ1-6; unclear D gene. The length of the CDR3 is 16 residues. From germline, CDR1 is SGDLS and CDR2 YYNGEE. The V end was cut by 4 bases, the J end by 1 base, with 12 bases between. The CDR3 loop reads CASSPTEGSYNSPLHF. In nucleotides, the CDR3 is TGTGCCAGCAGCCCGACGGAGGGTTCCTATAATTCACCCCTCCACTTT.

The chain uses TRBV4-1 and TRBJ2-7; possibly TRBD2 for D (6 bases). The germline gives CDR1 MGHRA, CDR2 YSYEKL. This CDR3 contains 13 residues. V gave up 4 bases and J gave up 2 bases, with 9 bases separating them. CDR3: CASSRDWTYEQYF. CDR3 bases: TGCGCCAGCAGCCGGGACTGGACCTACGAGCAGTACTTC.

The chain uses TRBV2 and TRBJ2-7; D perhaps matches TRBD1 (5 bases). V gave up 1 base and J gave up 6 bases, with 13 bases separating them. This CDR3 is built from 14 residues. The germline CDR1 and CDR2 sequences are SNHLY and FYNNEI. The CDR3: CASSEVKQDLEQYF. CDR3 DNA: TGTGCCAGCAGTGAAGTTAAACAGGACCTCGAGCAGTACTTC.

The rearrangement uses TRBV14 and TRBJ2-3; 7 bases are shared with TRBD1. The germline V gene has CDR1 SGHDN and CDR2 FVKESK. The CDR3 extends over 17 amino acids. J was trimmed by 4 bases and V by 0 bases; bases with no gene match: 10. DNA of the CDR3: TGTGCCAGCAGCCAAGATCGTATAGGGGGCCGGGCAGATACGCAGTATTTT. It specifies CASSQDRIGGRADTQYF. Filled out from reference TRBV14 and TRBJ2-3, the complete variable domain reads EAGVTQFPSHSVIEKGQTVTLRCDPISGHDNLYWYRRVMGKEIKFLLHFVKESKQDESGMPNNRFLAERTGGTYSTLKVQPAELEDSGVYFCASSQDRIGGRADTQYFGPGTRLTVL.

CDR3 sequence (DNA): TGTGCCAGTAGTATAGGAGGGACAGGGGTAACCGGGGAGCTGTTTTTT. Encoded protein: CASSIGGTGVTGELFF. The chain joins TRBV19 to TRBJ2-2, with TRBD1 identical over 10 bases. CDR3 length: 16 amino acids. CDR1 LNHDA and CDR2 SQIVND come from the germline V gene (reference sequence). V lost 1 base, J lost 5 bases, and 4 bases stayed unmatched.

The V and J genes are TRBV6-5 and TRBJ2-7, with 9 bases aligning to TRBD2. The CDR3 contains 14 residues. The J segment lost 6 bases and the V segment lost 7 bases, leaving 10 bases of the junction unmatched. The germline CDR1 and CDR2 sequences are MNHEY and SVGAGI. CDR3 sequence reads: CASTTGGRASEQYF. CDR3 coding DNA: TGTGCCAGCACCACGGGCGGGAGGGCGTCCGAGCAGTACTTC.

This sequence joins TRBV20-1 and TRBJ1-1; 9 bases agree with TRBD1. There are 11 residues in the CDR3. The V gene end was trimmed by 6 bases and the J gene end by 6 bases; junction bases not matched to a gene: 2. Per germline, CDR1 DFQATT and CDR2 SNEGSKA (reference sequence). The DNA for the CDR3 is TGCAGTGCGGGACAGGGTTCTGAAGCTTTCTTT. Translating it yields CSAGQGSEAFF.

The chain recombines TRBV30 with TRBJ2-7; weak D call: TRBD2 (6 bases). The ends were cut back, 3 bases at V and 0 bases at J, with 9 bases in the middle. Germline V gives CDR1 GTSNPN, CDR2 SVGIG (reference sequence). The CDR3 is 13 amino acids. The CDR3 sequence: CAWRTTSSYEQYF. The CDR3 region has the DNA TGTGCCTGGAGAACGACTAGCTCCTACGAGCAGTACTTC.

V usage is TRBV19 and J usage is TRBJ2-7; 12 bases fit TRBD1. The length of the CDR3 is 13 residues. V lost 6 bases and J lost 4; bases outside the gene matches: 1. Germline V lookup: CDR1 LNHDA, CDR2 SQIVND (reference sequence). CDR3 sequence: CASRGQGAYEQYF. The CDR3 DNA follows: TGTGCCAGTAGGGGACAGGGGGCTTACGAGCAGTACTTC.

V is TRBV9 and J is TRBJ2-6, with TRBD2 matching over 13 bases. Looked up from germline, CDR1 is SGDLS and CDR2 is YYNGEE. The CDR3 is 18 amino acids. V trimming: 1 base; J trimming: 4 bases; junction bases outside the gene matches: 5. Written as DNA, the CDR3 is TGTGCCAGCAGCGTAACTAGCGGGGGGGCATTAGGGGCCAACGTCCTGACTTTC. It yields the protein CASSVTSGGALGANVLTF.

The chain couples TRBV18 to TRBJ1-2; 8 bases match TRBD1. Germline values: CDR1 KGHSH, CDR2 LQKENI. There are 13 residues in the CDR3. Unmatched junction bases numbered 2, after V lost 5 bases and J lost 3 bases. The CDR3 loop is CASSEGQDYGYTF. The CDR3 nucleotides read TGTGCCAGCTCAGAGGGACAGGACTATGGCTACACCTTC.

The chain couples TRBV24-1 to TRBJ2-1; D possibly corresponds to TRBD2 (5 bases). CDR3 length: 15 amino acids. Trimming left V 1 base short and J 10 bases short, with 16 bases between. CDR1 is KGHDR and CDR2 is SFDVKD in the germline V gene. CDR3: CATSDFDGRVGEQFF. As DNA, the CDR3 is TGTGCCACCAGTGATTTTGACGGGCGGGTGGGCGAGCAGTTCTTC.

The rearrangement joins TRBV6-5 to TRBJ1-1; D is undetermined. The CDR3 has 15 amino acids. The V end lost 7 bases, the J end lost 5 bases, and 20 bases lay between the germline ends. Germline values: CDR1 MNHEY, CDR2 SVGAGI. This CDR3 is CASTNGEAELTEAFF. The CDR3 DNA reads TGTGCCAGCACTAACGGGGAGGCGGAGTTGACTGAAGCTTTCTTT.

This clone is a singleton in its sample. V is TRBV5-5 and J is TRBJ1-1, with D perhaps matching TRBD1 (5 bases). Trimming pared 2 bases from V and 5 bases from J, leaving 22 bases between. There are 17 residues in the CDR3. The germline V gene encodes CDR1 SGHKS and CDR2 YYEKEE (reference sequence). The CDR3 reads CASSFIIGGEAGTEAFF. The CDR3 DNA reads TGTGCCAGCAGCTTTATCATTGGCGGGGAAGCAGGGACTGAAGCTTTCTTT.

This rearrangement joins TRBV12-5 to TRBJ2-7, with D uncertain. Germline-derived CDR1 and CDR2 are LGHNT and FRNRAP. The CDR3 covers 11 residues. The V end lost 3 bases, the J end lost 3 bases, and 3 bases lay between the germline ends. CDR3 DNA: TGTGCTAGTGGTTTCGGCTACGAGCAGTACTTC. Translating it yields CASGFGYEQYF.

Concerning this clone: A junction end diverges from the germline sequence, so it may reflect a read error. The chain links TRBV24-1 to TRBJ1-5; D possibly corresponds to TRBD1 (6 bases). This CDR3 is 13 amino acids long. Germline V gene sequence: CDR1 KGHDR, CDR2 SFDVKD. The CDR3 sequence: CATSETGNPPQHF. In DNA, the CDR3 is TGTGCCACCAGTGAAACAGGGAATCCGCCCCAGCATTTT.

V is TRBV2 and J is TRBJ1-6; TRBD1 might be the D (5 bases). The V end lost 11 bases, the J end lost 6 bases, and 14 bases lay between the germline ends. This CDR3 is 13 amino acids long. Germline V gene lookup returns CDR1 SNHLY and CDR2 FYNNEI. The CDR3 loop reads CAGQGLRNSPLHF. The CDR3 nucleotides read TGTGCCGGACAAGGGCTTCGTAATTCACCCCTCCACTTT. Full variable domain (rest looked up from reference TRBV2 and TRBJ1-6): EPEVTQTPSHQVTQMGQEVILRCVPISNHLYFYWYRQILGQKVEFLVSFYNNEISEKSEIFDDQFSVERPDGSNFTLKIRSTKLEDSAMYFCAGQGLRNSPLHFGNGTRLTVT.

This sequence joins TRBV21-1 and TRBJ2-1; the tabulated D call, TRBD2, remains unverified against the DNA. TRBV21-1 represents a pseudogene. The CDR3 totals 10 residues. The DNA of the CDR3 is TGTGCCAGCGGGAGAGGTGAGCAGTTCTTC. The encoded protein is CASGRGEQFF.